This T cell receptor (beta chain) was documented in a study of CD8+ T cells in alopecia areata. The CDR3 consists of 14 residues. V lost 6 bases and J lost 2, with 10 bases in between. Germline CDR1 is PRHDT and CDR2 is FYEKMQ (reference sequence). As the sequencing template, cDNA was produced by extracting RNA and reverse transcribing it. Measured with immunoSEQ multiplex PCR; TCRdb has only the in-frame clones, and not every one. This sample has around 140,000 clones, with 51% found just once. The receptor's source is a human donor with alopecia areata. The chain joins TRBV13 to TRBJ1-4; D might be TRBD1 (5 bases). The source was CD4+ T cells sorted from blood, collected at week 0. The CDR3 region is CASRPGRTNEKLFF. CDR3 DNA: TGTGCCAGCAGACCGGGACGGACTAATGAAAAACTGTTTTTT.